This TCR beta chain was captured by sequencing in a study of T cell repertoires in cytomegalovirus infection. Study summary: Signatures in public TCR beta sequences pointed to both CMV infection and matching HLA type.

A single count supports this clonotype. Its antigen is not known. TCRdb fed the reads into MiXCR, producing one record per CDR3 protein. The table shows under 350,000 distinct CDR3 sequences, with around 20% occurring only once. The sample here was cultured PBMCs, taken from culture after CMV antigen stimulation. The clonotype comes from a human donor in good health (CMV status not recorded). Some clones in this sample may be carry-over from other donors' samples.

The CDR3 here is CSVEDRGRYNEQFF. The CDR3 DNA reads as TGCAGCGTTGAAGATCGAGGCCGCTACAATGAGCAGTTCTTC. The chain links TRBV29-1 to TRBJ2-1, with unresolved D. Germline lookup yields CDR1 SQVTM and CDR2 ANQGSEA. V was trimmed by 0 bases and J by 3 bases, leaving 9 bases between them. This CDR3 has 14 residues.